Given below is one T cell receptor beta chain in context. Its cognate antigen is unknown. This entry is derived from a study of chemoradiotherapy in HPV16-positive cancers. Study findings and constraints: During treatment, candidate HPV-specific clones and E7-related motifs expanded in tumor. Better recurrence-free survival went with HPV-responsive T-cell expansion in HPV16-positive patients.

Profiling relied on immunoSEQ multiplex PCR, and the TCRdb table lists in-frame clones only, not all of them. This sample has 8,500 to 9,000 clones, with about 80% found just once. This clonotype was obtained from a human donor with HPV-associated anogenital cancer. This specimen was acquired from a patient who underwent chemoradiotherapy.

CDR3 region: CASSIDGGGTEAFF. CDR3 nucleotides: TGCGCCAGCAGCATAGATGGTGGAGGGACTGAAGCTTTCTTT. The chain links TRBV5-1 to TRBJ1-1; D uncertain. The germline V and J ends were trimmed by 4 bases and 5 bases, with 15 bases remaining between them. The CDR3 covers 14 residues. The germline V gene encodes CDR1 SGHRS and CDR2 YFSETQ.